Listed below are T cell receptor beta chains from one sample, sequenced in a study of control samples from healthy donors and cancer patients. Sequenced by immunoSEQ multiplex PCR; TCRdb stores in-frame clones only, minus some. In the table there are some 79,000 clones, around 89% of which are singletons. The sample was blood. The receptors come from a man aged 45-65 years in good health. CDR3s include the opening cysteine and the closing phenylalanine or tryptophan. A D gene is named only where the DNA matches it firmly. The size entry is marked missing in some rows and otherwise reads once, few, many or a size class.

>-|12|TRBV29-1|TRBJ1-1|TRBD1
CSVEIQGAEAFF
TGCAGCGTTGAAATTCAGGGGGCTGAAGCTTTCTTT
>-|15|TRBV24-1|TRBJ2-1|-
CATSDSRGAGDEQFF
TGTGCCACCAGTGATTCGAGGGGGGCAGGCGATGAGCAGTTCTTC
>-|13|TRBV6-5|TRBJ1-1|-
CASSYSLYVEAFF
TGTGCCAGCAGTTACTCTTTATACGTAGAAGCTTTCTTT
>-|15|TRBV19|TRBJ2-1|-
CASSMGDSSYNEQFF
TGTGCCAGTAGTATGGGGGACTCATCCTACAATGAGCAGTTCTTC
>-|15|TRBV11-2|TRBJ2-4|TRBD2
CASSSISGRAGIQYF
TGTGCCAGCAGCTCCATAAGCGGGAGGGCGGGCATTCAGTACTTC
>-|14|TRBV30|TRBJ2-5|TRBD2
CAWNSRGGQETQYF
TGTGCCTGGAACTCGCGGGGGGGACAAGAGACCCAGTACTTC
>-|15|TRBV5-4|TRBJ2-4|-
CASSLGAEAKNIQYF
TGTGCCAGCAGCTTGGGGGCAGAAGCCAAAAACATTCAGTACTTC
>-|13|TRBV7-2|TRBJ1-2|-
CASSRTIPRGYTF
TGTGCCAGCAGCCGTACGATCCCACGCGGCTACACCTTC
>-|15|TRBV18|TRBJ1-2|-
CASSPRGRLDYGYTF
TGTGCCAGCTCACCAAGGGGCAGACTCGACTATGGCTACACCTTC
>-|12|TRBV6-5|TRBJ2-6|-
CASSRGANVLTF
TGTGCCAGCAGTCGGGGGGCCAACGTCCTGACTTTC
>-|16|TRBV5-1|TRBJ2-1|-
CASSLKGGMSYNEQFF
TGCGCCAGCAGCTTGAAGGGGGGAATGTCCTACAATGAGCAGTTCTTC
>-|14|TRBV25-1|TRBJ1-4|TRBD1
CASSIAGGREKLFF
TGTGCCAGCAGTATCGCAGGGGGGCGTGAAAAACTGTTTTTT
>-|13|TRBV30|TRBJ1-1|TRBD1
CAGSGGYYTEAFF
TGTGCCGGGTCAGGGGGCTATTACACTGAAGCTTTCTTT
>-|13|TRBV7-9|TRBJ2-3|-
CASSPRGPDTQYF
TGTGCCAGCAGCCCCCGGGGACCCGATACACAGTATTTT
>-|18|TRBV19|TRBJ1-5|-
CARVWGHRGQYSNQPQHF
TGTGCCAGAGTCTGGGGGCACCGAGGACAGTATAGCAATCAGCCCCAGCATTTT
>-|14|TRBV11-1|TRBJ2-7|-
CASSLGGTPYEQYF
TGTGCCAGCAGCTTAGGTGGCACACCCTACGAGCAGTACTTC
>once|14|TRBV7-8|TRBJ1-2|-
CASSLDEGNYGYTF
TGTGCCAGCAGCTTAGATGAGGGAAACTATGGCTACACCTTC
>-|14|TRBV9|TRBJ2-5|-
CASSVDPGVETQYF
TGTGCCAGCAGCGTAGATCCGGGTGTAGAGACCCAGTACTTC
>-|13|TRBV5-8|TRBJ2-5|-
CASMRRWEETQYF
TGTGCCAGCATGAGGCGTTGGGAAGAGACCCAGTACTTC
>-|14|TRBV10-3|TRBJ2-3|TRBD2
CATGREGSTDTQYF
TGTGCCACCGGTCGGGAGGGCTCCACAGATACGCAGTATTTT
>-|13|TRBV30|TRBJ1-4|-
CAWRPPGVEKLFF
TGTGCCTGGAGACCGCCAGGGGTTGAAAAACTGTTTTTT
>-|15|TRBV19|TRBJ1-3|-
CASSIEAGSGNTIYF
TGTGCCAGTAGTATAGAGGCGGGCTCTGGAAACACCATATATTTT
>-|15|TRBV7-8|TRBJ2-7|TRBD2
CASSLELAAVYEQYF
TGTGCCAGCAGCTTAGAACTAGCGGCAGTCTACGAGCAGTACTTC
>-|14|TRBV7-2|TRBJ2-7|-
CASSSLGLGYEQYF
TGTGCCAGCAGCTCCTTAGGGCTTGGCTACGAGCAGTACTTC
>-|14|TRBV7-2|TRBJ2-7|-
CASSHTGAPYEQYF
TGTGCCAGCAGCCATACCGGGGCCCCCTACGAGCAGTACTTC
>-|15|TRBV11-2|TRBJ2-5|TRBD2
CASSLFGLVKETQYF
TGTGCCAGCAGTTTATTCGGACTAGTTAAAGAGACCCAGTACTTC
>-|12|TRBV27|TRBJ1-2|-
CASPNGGGGYTF
TGTGCCAGCCCGAACGGGGGCGGCGGCTACACCTTC
>-|13|TRBV12-3/TRBV12-4|TRBJ1-2|-
CASSLVGFYGYTF
TGTGCCAGCAGTTTGGTAGGGTTTTATGGCTACACCTTC
>-|16|TRBV11-3|TRBJ2-1|-
CASSSFPAAARGEQFF
TGTGCCAGCAGCTCCTTCCCGGCAGCCGCCCGAGGTGAGCAGTTCTTC
>-|12|TRBV11-2|TRBJ1-2|-
CASSSLGGGYTF
TGTGCCAGCAGCTCGCTGGGGGGAGGCTACACCTTC
>-|16|TRBV6-5|TRBJ1-1|-
CASSSDRGRMSTEAFF
TGTGCCAGCAGTTCTGATCGGGGGCGGATGAGCACTGAAGCTTTCTTT
>-|15|TRBV7-8|TRBJ1-1|TRBD1
CASTIKFRDSSKPFF
TGTGCCAGCACCATTAAATTCCGGGACAGTAGTAAACCTTTCTTT
>few|15|TRBV3-1/TRBV3-2|TRBJ2-7|-
CASSLAPGDQYEQYF
TGTGCCAGCAGCCTCGCACCGGGGGACCAATACGAGCAGTACTTC
>-|17|TRBV28|TRBJ1-5|TRBD1
CASSPSSGQWTDQPQHF
TGTGCCAGCAGCCCTTCCTCGGGACAGTGGACAGATCAGCCCCAGCATTTT
>-|18|TRBV7-2|TRBJ2-5|-
CASSLGRVGLTVKETQYF
TGTGCCAGCAGCTTAGGGAGGGTGGGGTTAACCGTCAAGGAGACCCAGTACTTC
>-|13|TRBV3-1/TRBV3-2|TRBJ1-1|-
CASSQDEWAEAFF
TGTGCCAGCAGCCAAGATGAGTGGGCTGAAGCTTTCTTT
>-|13|TRBV5-1|TRBJ2-1|-
CASSLFAGDEQFF
TGCGCCAGCAGCTTGTTTGCAGGGGATGAGCAGTTCTTC
>once|12|TRBV28|TRBJ2-7|-
CASRGTFYEQYF
TGTGCCAGTCGGGGGACCTTCTACGAGCAGTACTTC
>-|20|TRBV12-5|TRBJ2-2|TRBD2
CASGYSTIPGLGAPAGELFF
TGTGCTAGTGGTTACTCCACTATTCCGGGACTAGGGGCCCCCGCCGGGGAGCTGTTTTTT
>-|15|TRBV27|TRBJ1-1|-
CASSPSWGVGTEAFF
TGTGCCAGCAGTCCCAGCTGGGGAGTGGGCACTGAAGCTTTCTTT
>once|18|TRBV14|TRBJ1-3|-
CASSQDFEGRGSGNTIYF
TGTGCCAGCAGCCAAGATTTCGAGGGGCGAGGAAGTGGAAACACCATATATTTT
>-|15|TRBV27|TRBJ2-1|TRBD2
CASSSTSGGRNEQFF
TGTGCCAGCAGTTCGACTAGCGGGGGGAGGAATGAGCAGTTCTTC
>-|16|TRBV30|TRBJ1-3|-
CAWSTLQVFSGNTIYF
TGTGCCTGGAGTACGCTACAGGTCTTCTCTGGAAACACCATATATTTT
>-|12|TRBV6-5|TRBJ2-7|-
CASSRVIDEQYF
TGTGCCAGCTCACGGGTTATCGACGAGCAGTACTTC
>-|17|TRBV19|TRBJ1-4|TRBD1
CASSIRLGQGPNEKLFF
TGTGCCAGTAGTATACGGCTTGGACAGGGCCCTAATGAAAAACTGTTTTTT
>-|15|TRBV19|TRBJ2-5|-
CASSIDSRTQETQYF
TGTGCCAGTAGTATTGACAGCCGAACCCAAGAGACCCAGTACTTC
>-|15|TRBV14|TRBJ2-7|-
CASSQDRRQDYEQYF
TGTGCCAGCAGCCAAGATCGTCGGCAGGACTACGAGCAGTACTTC
>-|15|TRBV19|TRBJ1-6|TRBD1
CASSMGQGANSPLHF
TGTGCCAGTAGTATGGGACAGGGGGCGAATTCACCCCTCCACTTT
>-|15|TRBV14|TRBJ2-5|-
CASSQDSGSQETQYF
TGTGCCAGCAGCCAAGATTCCGGTTCCCAAGAGACCCAGTACTTC
>-|16|TRBV6-5|TRBJ1-4|-
CASSYVKGRGVEKLFF
TGTGCCAGCAGTTACGTTAAGGGACGGGGTGTGGAAAAACTGTTTTTT
>-|16|TRBV7-9|TRBJ2-2|TRBD1
CASSSDRAKNTGELFF
TGTGCCAGCAGCTCGGACAGGGCAAAGAACACCGGGGAGCTGTTTTTT
>few|16|TRBV7-8|TRBJ2-1|TRBD1
CASSLVGSGGAGEQFF
TGTGCCAGCAGCTTAGTTGGTTCAGGGGGCGCGGGTGAGCAGTTCTTC
>-|14|TRBV6-5|TRBJ1-5|-
CASSYALGVQPQHF
TGTGCCAGCAGTTACGCGCTCGGGGTTCAGCCCCAGCATTTT
>few|16|TRBV6-5|TRBJ1-2|-
CASSYNPGGAGYGYTF
TGTGCCAGCAGTTATAACCCTGGGGGGGCTGGCTATGGCTACACCTTC
>-|13|TRBV5-6|TRBJ2-5|TRBD1
CASIRQGQETQYF
TGTGCCAGCATTCGACAGGGCCAAGAGACCCAGTACTTC